Described below is a single TCR beta chain sequence and its context. The antigen is unknown. This sample stems from a study of T cells expressing NK-cell markers. Study-level findings and limits: These same clonotypes (in several donors) also led the CD3+CD56-NKG2C+ fraction. Whether expanded NKG2C-expressing T cell clones recognize HCMV is unknown. 1.0-7.0% of CD8+ T cells in more than five donors belonged to dominant NKG2C+ clonotypes.

CDR3 length: 14 amino acids. In germline, CDR1 is MNHNS, CDR2 SASEGT. TCR beta libraries carry UMIs added by 5'RACE template switching. TCRdb reanalyzed the 5' RACE reads, giving one entry per CDR3 protein sequence and no DNA. This sample's table has around 260,000 distinct CDR3 sequences. The specimen was blood T cells: a sorted CD56 or NKG2C T cell subset, CD4+ or CD8+ T cells, or bulk PBMC T cells (not recorded which). This sequence joins TRBV6-1 and TRBJ1-6; with no DNA, the TCRdb D assignment of TRBD1 cannot be verified. The sequence derives from a woman aged 18 to 75 in good health. CDR3 residues: CASRETGVGSPLHF.